Listed below are T cell receptor beta chains from one sample, sequenced in a study of spatial heterogeneity in lung cancer. TCRdb independently ran MiXCR on the 5' RACE reads; one entry per CDR3 protein. The sample comprises about 7,900 distinct CDR3 sequences, around 6.7% of which are singletons, and about 18% rests with the top ten. Sequenced here: lung tumor tissue, sampled at surgery. These receptors originate from a female donor with early-stage non-small cell lung cancer. CDR3s include the opening cysteine and the closing phenylalanine or tryptophan. Each record gives: J gene, clone size, D gene, V gene, CDR3 protein, CDR3 DNA. The D gene is left open where the match is weak. Expanded clones get a size class; other rows say once, few or many, or leave the size out.

TRBJ1-1,medium-sized,-,TRBV7-9,CASSHRDDTEAFF,TGTGCCAGCAGCCACAGGGACGACACTGAAGCTTTCTTT
TRBJ2-7,many,-,TRBV5-1,CASSREGQSYEQYF,TGCGCCAGCAGCAGGGAGGGACAGAGCTACGAGCAGTACTTC
TRBJ2-7,medium-sized,TRBD1,TRBV2,CASIGNRGFTYEQYF,TGTGCCAGCATCGGGAACAGGGGGTTCACCTACGAGCAGTACTTC
TRBJ2-1,medium-sized,-,TRBV23-1,CASSRSPGSRLGSYNEQFF,TGCGCCAGCAGTCGATCGCCGGGTAGCCGACTAGGGTCCTACAATGAGCAGTTCTTC
TRBJ2-7,many,TRBD2,TRBV2,CASRREGLYEQYF,TGTGCCAGCAGGCGGGAGGGCCTCTACGAGCAGTACTTC
TRBJ2-3,medium-sized,-,TRBV7-2,CASSFYSSTDTQYF,TGTGCCAGCAGCTTCTACTCTAGCACAGATACGCAGTATTTT
TRBJ1-5,many,-,TRBV18,CASSPRRVLGNQPQHF,TGTGCCAGCTCACCCCGGAGGGTGCTAGGCAATCAGCCCCAGCATTTT
TRBJ2-7,-,-,TRBV5-1,CASSSRDRSSYEQYF,TGCGCCAGCAGCTCACGGGACCGAAGCTCCTACGAGCAGTACTTC
TRBJ2-1,medium-sized,TRBD2,TRBV25-1,CASSSNLAGGPRKTYNEQFF,TGTGCCAGCAGTTCTAATCTAGCGGGAGGGCCAAGGAAAACCTACAATGAGCAGTTCTTC
TRBJ2-1,many,TRBD2,TRBV7-9,CASSPHEAGAVEQFF,TGTGCCAGCAGCCCCCATGAAGCGGGAGCTGTTGAGCAGTTCTTC
TRBJ2-3,many,-,TRBV4-1,CASSPRDFTDTQYF,TGCGCCAGCAGCCCCCGGGACTTCACAGATACGCAGTATTTT
TRBJ2-5,many,-,TRBV2,CAGDKSGETQYF,TGTGCCGGGGACAAGAGCGGGGAGACCCAGTACTTC
TRBJ2-7,many,TRBD2,TRBV20-1,CSARGESLAGVSYEQYF,TGCAGTGCTAGAGGGGAATCTCTAGCGGGAGTTTCCTACGAGCAGTACTTC
TRBJ2-1,many,-,TRBV2,CASIRGREQFF,TGTGCCAGCATTCGGGGGCGTGAGCAGTTCTTC
TRBJ2-5,medium-sized,-,TRBV5-1,CASSLDSSGTQYF,TGCGCCAGCAGCCTCGACAGTTCGGGGACCCAGTACTTC
TRBJ2-2,-,-,TRBV5-1,CASSLAGLKMTGELFF,TGCGCCAGCAGCTTGGCGGGACTGAAAATGACCGGGGAGCTGTTTTTT
TRBJ2-4,many,-,TRBV6-1,CASSEYGRGVIQYF,TGTGCCAGCAGTGAATACGGCAGGGGGGTCATTCAGTACTTC
TRBJ2-2,medium-sized,-,TRBV5-1,CASRLGAQNTGELFF,TGCGCCAGCAGGTTAGGAGCCCAAAACACCGGGGAGCTGTTTTTT
TRBJ1-1,medium-sized,-,TRBV18,CASSLRGGGSTEAFF,TGTGCCAGCTCACTCCGGGGGGGTGGTAGCACTGAAGCTTTCTTT
TRBJ1-2,many,-,TRBV20-1,CSARIQGRYGYTF,TGCAGTGCTAGAATTCAGGGGCGCTATGGCTACACCTTC
TRBJ2-1,medium-sized,-,TRBV11-3,CASSLRSGREQFF,TGTGCCAGCAGCTTAAGGTCAGGGCGGGAGCAGTTCTTC
TRBJ2-2,few,TRBD2,TRBV11-2,CASSSVRLAGGPLGTGELFF,TGTGCCAGCAGCTCCGTCCGACTAGCGGGAGGGCCTTTGGGCACCGGGGAGCTGTTTTTT
TRBJ2-7,many,-,TRBV20-1,CSAREVRGTDRPYEQYF,TGCAGTGCTAGAGAGGTCAGGGGCACCGACCGCCCTTACGAGCAGTACTTC
TRBJ2-3,many,-,TRBV7-9,CASSPSGRGAGQTDTQYF,TGTGCCAGCAGCCCCAGTGGTCGAGGGGCGGGCCAGACAGATACGCAGTATTTT
TRBJ2-2,-,-,TRBV24-1,CATKGTTGELFF,TGTGCCACCAAAGGGACCACCGGGGAGCTGTTTTTT
TRBJ2-1,many,-,TRBV20-1,CSARDIRANNEQFF,TGCAGTGCTAGAGATATCAGGGCTAACAATGAGCAGTTCTTC
TRBJ2-7,many,TRBD2,TRBV3-1,CASSHSLGAGVQNEQYF,TGTGCCAGCAGCCACTCCTTAGGAGCGGGAGTACAAAACGAGCAGTACTTC
TRBJ2-2,many,TRBD1,TRBV6-5,CASSYFPDRGATGELFF,TGTGCCAGCAGTTACTTTCCCGACAGGGGGGCCACCGGGGAGCTGTTTTTT
TRBJ2-7,many,TRBD2,TRBV24-1,CATSGTSGSYEQYF,TGTGCCACCAGTGGTACTAGCGGGAGCTACGAGCAGTACTTC
TRBJ2-2,medium-sized,TRBD2,TRBV5-1,CASSFATSGRPGGELFF,TGCGCCAGCAGCTTCGCTACTAGCGGGAGGCCCGGCGGGGAGCTGTTTTTT
TRBJ2-2,many,TRBD1,TRBV7-6,CASSFDRGELFF,TGTGCCAGCAGCTTTGACAGGGGAGAGCTGTTTTTT
TRBJ1-1,medium-sized,-,TRBV13,CASMGTNTEAFF,TGTGCCAGTATGGGGACGAACACTGAAGCTTTCTTT
TRBJ2-7,many,-,TRBV28,CASSLDVGYEQYF,TGTGCCAGCAGTTTGGACGTGGGCTACGAGCAGTACTTC
TRBJ1-6,medium-sized,TRBD1,TRBV2,CASSGPGGQVLNSPLHF,TGTGCCAGCAGTGGACCAGGGGGCCAGGTCCTTAATTCACCCCTCCACTTT
TRBJ2-6,many,TRBD1,TRBV5-1,CASSTTGFSGANVLTF,TGCGCCAGCAGCACGACAGGGTTCAGTGGGGCCAACGTCCTGACTTTC
TRBJ2-5,many,TRBD2,TRBV24-1,CATSVGGGREETQYF,TGTGCCACCAGTGTTGGGGGAGGGCGGGAAGAGACCCAGTACTTC
TRBJ1-6,few,TRBD1,TRBV20-1,CSARDLGQGNSPLHF,TGCAGTGCTAGAGATTTGGGACAGGGGAATTCACCCCTCCACTTT
TRBJ2-1,many,-,TRBV20-1,CSATKFLGLNFNEQFF,TGCAGTGCTACAAAGTTCCTGGGACTCAATTTCAATGAGCAGTTCTTC
TRBJ2-5,many,TRBD2,TRBV23-1,CASSQFREGQETQYF,TGCGCCAGCAGTCAATTTCGGGAGGGCCAGGAGACCCAGTACTTC
TRBJ2-1,medium-sized,TRBD2,TRBV9,CASSADTSGRARWFF,TGTGCCAGCAGCGCAGACACTAGCGGGAGGGCCCGATGGTTCTTC